Detailed here is one T cell receptor beta chain. Its antigen remains unidentified. The data were taken from a study of cytomegalovirus exposure and HLA in healthy donors. Findings and limits, study-wide: Diagnosis of cytomegalovirus status made by the classifier reportedly showed high specificity and sensitivity. In all likelihood, a cluster of highly shared sequence variants was a sequencing artifact. When analyzed later, the rates of TCR association showed variation by HLA locus, with DRB1 the most and HLA-C the fewest.

The PCR contained 60 Vbeta and 13 Jbeta primers. This table comes from immunoSEQ multiplex PCR, and its TCRdb copy is limited to in-frame clones, with some not included. The repertoire holds about 130,000 clones, 70% to 80% seen once, with approximately 3.1% in the top ten. Sequenced material: PBMCs. The origin of this receptor is a man aged 25-40 years in good health and CMV-seronegative.

CDR3 sequence reads: CASSYTYDRDEQFF. The CDR3 DNA sequence: TGTGCCAGCAGTTACACCTACGACAGGGATGAGCAGTTCTTC. V usage is TRBV6-6 and J usage is TRBJ2-1, with 7 bases matching TRBD1. Germline V lookup: CDR1 MNHNY, CDR2 SVGAGI (reference sequence). The CDR3 totals 14 residues. The ends lost 2 bases at V and 8 bases at J; junction bases unmatched: 6.